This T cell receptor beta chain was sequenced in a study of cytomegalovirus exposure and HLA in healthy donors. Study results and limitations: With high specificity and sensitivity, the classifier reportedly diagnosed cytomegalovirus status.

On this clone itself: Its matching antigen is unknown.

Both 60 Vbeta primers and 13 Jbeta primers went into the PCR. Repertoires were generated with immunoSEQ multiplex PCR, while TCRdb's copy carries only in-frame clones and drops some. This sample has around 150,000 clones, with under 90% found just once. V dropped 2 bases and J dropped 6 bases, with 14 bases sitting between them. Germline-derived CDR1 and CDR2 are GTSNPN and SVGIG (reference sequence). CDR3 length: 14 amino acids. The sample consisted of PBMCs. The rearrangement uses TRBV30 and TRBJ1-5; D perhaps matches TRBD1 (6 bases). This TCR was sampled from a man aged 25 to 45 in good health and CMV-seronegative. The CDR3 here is CAWSRDTEPQPQHF. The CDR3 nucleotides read TGTGCCTGGAGTAGGGACACTGAACCTCAGCCCCAGCATTTT.